The 19 T cell receptor beta chains presented below share a single source sample, sequenced in a study of T-cell reconstitution after alpha-beta-depleted transplantation in children. Unique molecular identifiers tagged the TCRbeta library. TCRdb reanalysed the PCR reads using MiXCR and keeps one entry per CDR3 protein. The table records around 960,000 distinct CDR3 sequences, roughly 29% of them present only once. The sequenced sample was PBMCs, mostly from graft donor cells, obtained 360 days after TCRalphabeta/CD19-depleted stem cell transplant. The receptors here all came from a boy less than two years old who had a stem cell transplant for SCID, so the T cells may come from the graft donor.

The chain employs TRBV29-1 and TRBJ1-5; possible D gene TRBD1, 6 bases. Germline assignment: CDR1 SQVTM and CDR2 ANQGSEA. The CDR3 runs to 13 residues. V gave up 7 bases and J gave up 5 bases, with 15 bases separating them. The CDR3 DNA reads TGCAGCGGGCTGACAGGACCCTATCAGCCCCAGCATTTT. Translated, it gives CSGLTGPYQPQHF.

CDR3 nucleotide sequence: TGCGCCAGCAGCTTAACGGGCTTCTCAGGCACAGATACGCAGTATTTT. Protein product: CASSLTGFSGTDTQYF. J is TRBJ2-3 and V is TRBV5-1, with D uncertain. This CDR3 region has 16 residues. V was cut by 2 bases and J by 1 base, with 14 bases left in between. Per germline, CDR1 SGHRS and CDR2 YFSETQ.

The chain couples TRBV28 to TRBJ2-7; D remains unclear. The V gene lost 3 bases and the J gene lost 2 bases, with 14 bases spanning the gap. The CDR3 covers 15 residues. The germline gives CDR1 MDHEN, CDR2 SYDVKM. The DNA for the CDR3 is TGTGCCAGCAGTTTGTATCGGACCCTACCCTACGAGCAGTACTTC. Amino acids: CASSLYRTLPYEQYF.

This clonotype has a handful of counts. The rearrangement joins TRBV15 to TRBJ2-5; D unclear. The germline V and J ends were trimmed by 3 bases and 2 bases, with 10 bases remaining between them. This CDR3 is built from 14 residues. Per germline, CDR1 LNHNV and CDR2 YYDKDF (reference sequence). CDR3 nucleotides: TGTGCCACCAGCAGTGGCACGGTACAAGAGACCCAGTACTTC. Encoded protein: CATSSGTVQETQYF.

In DNA, the CDR3 is TGCGCCAGCAGCTCCGCCGGGACAGGGGGCGCTCGGAATGAGCAGTTCTTC. This codes for CASSSAGTGGARNEQFF. The chain links TRBV5-1 to TRBJ2-1; 12 nucleotides match TRBD1. V gave up 3 bases and J gave up 7 bases; unmatched junction bases: 11. The CDR3 is 17 residues long. Germline V lookup: CDR1 SGHRS, CDR2 YFSETQ.

The chain has TRBV6-1 and TRBJ1-2; TRBD1 matches 7 bases. The CDR3 totals 13 residues. CDR1 and CDR2 (germline): MNHNS, SASEGT. After removal of 10 bases from V and 4 bases from J, the junction contained 9 bases not matched to a gene. CDR3 bases: TGTGCCACCCGGCCGGGACAGCTCTATGGCTACACCTTC. It translates to CATRPGQLYGYTF.

Notes on this clonotype: Sequence at one end of the junction differs from germline and may be a read error. The rearrangement joins TRBV7-2 to TRBJ1-4; no clear D gene. The CDR3 loop spans 13 amino acids. CDR1 and CDR2 (germline): SGHTA, FQGNSA. CDR3 DNA sequence: TGTGCCAGCATCGGACGGCCTAATCAAAAACTGTTTTTT. It encodes CASIGRPNQKLFF.

The J gene is TRBJ2-2, the V gene TRBV15; the match to TRBD2 covers 8 bases. CDR3 length: 16 amino acids. The V segment lost 0 bases and the J segment 7 bases; nucleotides outside the gene matches: 7. In germline, CDR1 is LNHNV, CDR2 YYDKDF (reference sequence). CDR3 residues: CATSRDRGGQNGELFF. CDR3 nucleotide sequence: TGTGCCACCAGCAGAGATCGCGGGGGGCAAAACGGGGAGCTGTTTTTT.

This chain links TRBV5-1 with TRBJ2-1; no clear D gene. Germline V gene data show CDR1 as SGHRS and CDR2 as YFSETQ. V dropped 1 base and J dropped 5 bases, with 7 bases sitting between them. This CDR3 is 13 amino acids long. CDR3 residues: CASSLLIDNEQFF. In DNA, the CDR3 is TGCGCCAGCAGCTTGTTAATAGACAATGAGCAGTTCTTC.

The DNA of the CDR3 is TGTGCCACCGGACAGGGTGGAACAGATACGCAGTATTTT. This gives the protein CATGQGGTDTQYF. J is TRBJ2-3 and V is TRBV10-3, with 8 bases that match TRBD1. V lost 10 bases and J lost 3; bases outside the gene matches: 6. The CDR3 runs to 13 residues. CDR1 is ENHRY, CDR2 SYGVKD, per germline.

V gene TRBV7-2 combines with J gene TRBJ1-1; D is ambiguous. Germline loops: CDR1 SGHTA, CDR2 FQGNSA. V gave up 4 bases and J gave up 8 bases, with 14 bases separating them. This CDR3 contains 13 residues. CDR3 sequence: CASSYQPNGEAFF. The CDR3 bases are TGTGCCAGCAGCTACCAACCAAACGGGGAAGCTTTCTTT.

This clonotype has just a few counts. This sequence joins TRBV18 and TRBJ2-2; D unresolved. The CDR3 spans 13 residues. Germline V gene sequence: CDR1 KGHSH, CDR2 LQKENI. The V and J ends lost 10 bases and 1 base respectively, with 10 bases between them. CDR3 residues: CATGLKNTGELFF. CDR3 nucleotide sequence: TGTGCCACTGGCCTTAAGAACACCGGGGAGCTGTTTTTT.

The chain has TRBV28 and TRBJ1-5; the D gene is possibly TRBD1 (5 bases). Trimming shortened V by 8 bases and J by 0 bases, and 20 bases separated the two germline ends. Per germline, CDR1 MDHEN and CDR2 SYDVKM. The CDR3 spans 17 residues. The CDR3 region has the DNA TGTGCCAGCGTACGACAGACCCCCTATTATAGCAATCAGCCCCAGCATTTT. This sequence encodes CASVRQTPYYSNQPQHF.

The chain joins TRBV18 to TRBJ2-7, with 7 bases aligning to TRBD1. After removal of 5 bases from V and 2 bases from J, the junction contained 9 bases not matched to a gene. From germline, CDR1 is KGHSH and CDR2 LQKENI. The CDR3 is made up of 15 amino acids. The CDR3 sequence: CASSDRDRNTYEQYF. CDR3 nucleotide sequence: TGTGCCAGCTCAGACCGGGACAGAAATACCTACGAGCAGTACTTC.

CDR3 nucleotides: TGTGCCAGTACCGGGACAGGGGTCAGGTCCTACAATGAGCAGTTCTTC. It is translated as CASTGTGVRSYNEQFF. The chain is built from TRBV19 and TRBJ2-1, with 10 bases matching TRBD1. V trimming: 7 bases; J trimming: 1 base; junction bases outside the gene matches: 7. There are 16 residues in the CDR3. Germline V gene lookup returns CDR1 LNHDA and CDR2 SQIVND (reference sequence).

This CDR3 is CSASRDRGRYEQYF. The CDR3 DNA follows: TGCAGTGCTAGTAGGGACAGGGGGCGATACGAGCAGTACTTC. This sequence joins TRBV20-1 and TRBJ2-7; 12 nucleotides match TRBD1. The CDR3 length is 14 residues. V lost 3 bases, J lost 4 bases, and 4 bases stayed unmatched. CDR1 DFQATT and CDR2 SNEGSKA come from the germline V gene (reference sequence).

V and J are TRBV20-1 and TRBJ2-3; 8 nucleotides line up with TRBD2. This CDR3 region has 14 residues. The V segment lost 6 bases and the J segment 4 bases; nucleotides outside the gene matches: 9. In germline, CDR1 is DFQATT, CDR2 SNEGSKA (reference sequence). Written as DNA, the CDR3 is TGCAGTGCCCGGACTAGCAGGGTGGCAGATACGCAGTATTTT. Encoded protein: CSARTSRVADTQYF.

This clonotype occurred a few times. CDR3 in DNA: TGTGCCAGCTCCCCCCGGGGACAGGGCCTAGATACGCAGTATTTT. Protein product: CASSPRGQGLDTQYF. J is TRBJ2-3 and V is TRBV27, with TRBD1 matching 9 bases. Germline CDR1 MNHEY, CDR2 SMNVEV (reference sequence). The junction had 11 bases not matched to a gene; V was cut back by 8 bases and J by 5 bases. This CDR3 has 15 residues.

This clonotype was picked up a small number of times. The chain is built from TRBV3-1 and TRBJ2-7; D is ambiguous. This CDR3 region has 13 residues. V lost 4 bases, J lost 4 bases, and 11 bases lay in between. Germline values: CDR1 LGHDT, CDR2 YNNKEL (reference sequence). The CDR3 sequence: CASSRRLSYEQYF. CDR3 nucleotide sequence: TGTGCCAGCAGCCGCCGCCTTTCGTACGAGCAGTACTTC.